This TCR beta chain appears in the sequencing data of a study of molecular identifiers for immune sequencing clone quantification. Study-wide points: Over 97% of effector molecules, but under 1% in naive cells, were held by clones with more than 20 RNA copies. The sizes of highly expanded clones could be underestimated when identical TCR molecules share a barcode.

Trimming cost V 1 base and J 7 bases, with 13 bases left between them. CDR3 size: 14 residues. Looked up from germline, CDR1 is DFQATT and CDR2 is SNEGSKA (reference sequence). TCRdb recomputed calls from the PCR reads with MiXCR, one row per CDR3 protein. The sample holds 70,000 to 90,000 distinct CDR3 sequences; under 25% are singletons and the top ten take about 0.95%. This clonotype was observed a handful of times. Its antigen is still unknown. The authors sorted naive CD8 T cells as CD8+CD4-CCR7+CD45RA+. The chain couples TRBV20-1 to TRBJ1-4; unclear D gene. The receptor was derived from a human donor in good health. Some libraries in this study had Jurkat cell RNA spiked in. Specimen: naive CD8+ T cells from blood, with Jurkat cell RNA spiked in. The subset is: FACS-sorted CD8+CD4-CCR7+CD45RA+ naive T cells. CDR3 residues: CSARVTMRAEKLFF. DNA of the CDR3: TGCAGTGCTAGAGTCACCATGCGGGCTGAAAAACTGTTTTTT.